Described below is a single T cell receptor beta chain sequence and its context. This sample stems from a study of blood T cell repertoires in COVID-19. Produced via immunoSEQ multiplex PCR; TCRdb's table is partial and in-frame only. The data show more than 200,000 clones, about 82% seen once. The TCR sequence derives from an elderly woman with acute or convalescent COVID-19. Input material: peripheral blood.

CDR3 amino acids: CASSGRTGDDYTF. CDR3 nucleotide sequence: TGTGCCAGCAGTGGACGGACAGGGGATGACTACACCTTC. V and J are TRBV27 and TRBJ1-2; 9 nucleotides agree with TRBD1. The germline CDR1 and CDR2 sequences are MNHEY and SMNVEV (reference sequence). CDR3 size: 13 residues. Trimming at V came to 5 bases and at J to 10 bases, leaving 8 bases not matched to a gene.